Ten or more counts support the clone carrying this TCR beta chain. The antigen remains unidentified. It was by quantitative 5'-RACE with molecular barcodes that TCR beta libraries were made. Using its own MiXCR run on the 5' RACE reads, TCRdb lists one record per CDR3 protein. The table has about 200,000 distinct CDR3 sequences, more than 5.5% seen once. The source of the sample is a study of CD8 T cells in ankylosing spondylitis. Looked up from germline, CDR1 is SQVTM and CDR2 is ANQGSEA. This CDR3 region has 14 residues. Trimming cost V 4 bases and J 5 bases, with 15 bases left between them. General study results and limits: Reportedly, disease-linked clones are significantly enriched in ankylosing spondylitis patients' matched synovial fluid. A motif in TCR beta, a set of eight or nine highly homologous variants, appeared characteristic of ankylosing spondylitis blood. Researchers report that disease-linked clones proved CD8+ and relatively rare in peripheral blood.

The V and J genes are TRBV29-1 and TRBJ2-1, with D unresolved. Sequencing was carried out using blood, either unsorted or a sorted T cell fraction (not recorded which). The sequence derives from a male donor with ankylosing spondylitis. CDR3 sequence (DNA): TGCAGCGTTGCGCAGGCAAGAAGGCACAATGAGCAGTTCTTC. Its protein is CSVAQARRHNEQFF.